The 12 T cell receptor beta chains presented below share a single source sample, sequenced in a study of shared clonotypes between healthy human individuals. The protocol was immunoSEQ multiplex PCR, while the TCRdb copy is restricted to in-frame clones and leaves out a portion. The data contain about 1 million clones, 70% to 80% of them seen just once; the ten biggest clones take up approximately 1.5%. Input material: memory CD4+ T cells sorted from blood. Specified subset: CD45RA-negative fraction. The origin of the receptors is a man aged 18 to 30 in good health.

Here the CDR3 DNA reads TGCAGCGCCTTCCGCTACGAGCAGTACTTC. Amino acids: CSAFRYEQYF. This rearrangement joins TRBV29-1 to TRBJ2-7; D ambiguous. The germline V gene has CDR1 SQVTM and CDR2 ANQGSEA. V shed 7 bases and J shed 3 bases, with 7 bases lying between them. The CDR3 extends over 10 amino acids.

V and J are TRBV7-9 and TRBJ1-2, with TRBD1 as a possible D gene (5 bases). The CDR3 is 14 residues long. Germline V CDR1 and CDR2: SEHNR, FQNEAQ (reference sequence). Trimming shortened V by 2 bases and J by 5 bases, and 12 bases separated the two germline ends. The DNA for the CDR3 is TGTGCCAGCAGCTTACCGACAGAACTATATGGCTACACCTTC. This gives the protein CASSLPTELYGYTF.

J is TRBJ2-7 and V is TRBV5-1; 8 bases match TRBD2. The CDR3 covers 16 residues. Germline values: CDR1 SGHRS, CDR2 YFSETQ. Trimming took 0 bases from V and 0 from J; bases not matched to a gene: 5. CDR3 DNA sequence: TGCGCCAGCAGCTTGGAAGCGGGGGCAAGCTCCTACGAGCAGTACTTC. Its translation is CASSLEAGASSYEQYF.

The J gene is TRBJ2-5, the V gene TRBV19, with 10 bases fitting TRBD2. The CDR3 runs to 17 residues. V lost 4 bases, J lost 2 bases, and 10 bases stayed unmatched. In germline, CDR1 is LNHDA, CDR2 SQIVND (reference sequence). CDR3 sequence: CASSKASGGPKQETQYF. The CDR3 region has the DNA TGTGCCAGTAGTAAGGCTAGCGGGGGCCCTAAGCAAGAGACCCAGTACTTC.

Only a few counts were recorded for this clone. CDR3 sequence reads: CASSVRGDSPLHF. In DNA, the CDR3 is TGTGCCAGCAGTGTCAGGGGGGATTCACCCCTCCACTTT. This chain uses TRBV6-1 with TRBJ1-6; 7 nucleotides match TRBD1. CDR1 and CDR2 from the germline V gene are MNHNS and SASEGT. After removal of 4 bases from V and 8 bases from J, the junction contained 2 bases not matched to a gene. This CDR3 is 13 amino acids long.

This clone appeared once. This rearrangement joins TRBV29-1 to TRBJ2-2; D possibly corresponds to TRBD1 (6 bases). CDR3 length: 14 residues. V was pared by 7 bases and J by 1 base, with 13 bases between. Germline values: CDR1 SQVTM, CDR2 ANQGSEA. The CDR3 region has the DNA TGCAGCGGTAGGCAGGACAGGAACACCGGGGAGCTGTTTTTT. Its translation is CSGRQDRNTGELFF.

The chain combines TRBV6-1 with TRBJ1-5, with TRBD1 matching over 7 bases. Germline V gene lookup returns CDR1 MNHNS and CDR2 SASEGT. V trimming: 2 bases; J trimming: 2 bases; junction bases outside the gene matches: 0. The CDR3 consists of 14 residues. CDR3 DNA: TGTGCCAGCAGTGAACAGGGGGGCAATCAGCCCCAGCATTTT. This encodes CASSEQGGNQPQHF.

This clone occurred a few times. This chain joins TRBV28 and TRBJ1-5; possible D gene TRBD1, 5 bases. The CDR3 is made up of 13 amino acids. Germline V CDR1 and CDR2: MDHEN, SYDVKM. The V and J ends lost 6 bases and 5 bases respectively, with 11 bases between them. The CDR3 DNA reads TGTGCCAGCAGCCTCGACAGCTATCAGCCCCAGCATTTT. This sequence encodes CASSLDSYQPQHF. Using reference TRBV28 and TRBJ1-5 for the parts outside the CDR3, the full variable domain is DVKVTQSSRYLVKRTGEKVFLECVQDMDHENMFWYRQDPGLGLRLIYFSYDVKMKEKGDIPEGYSVSREKKERFSLILESASTNQTSMYLCASSLDSYQPQHFGDGTRLSIL.

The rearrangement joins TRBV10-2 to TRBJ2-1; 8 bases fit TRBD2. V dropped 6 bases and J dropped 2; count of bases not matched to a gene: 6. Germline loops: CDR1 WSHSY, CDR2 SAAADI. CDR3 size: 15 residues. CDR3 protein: CASSPGRGAYNEQFF. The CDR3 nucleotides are TGCGCCAGCAGCCCCGGGAGGGGGGCCTACAATGAGCAGTTCTTC.

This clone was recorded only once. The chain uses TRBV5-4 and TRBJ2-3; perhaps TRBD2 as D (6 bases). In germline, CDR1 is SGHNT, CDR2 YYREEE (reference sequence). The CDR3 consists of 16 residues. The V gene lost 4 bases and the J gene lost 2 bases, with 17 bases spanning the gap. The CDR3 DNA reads TGTGCCAGCAGCCGCCCAGGAGGGGCTCACACAGATACGCAGTATTTT. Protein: CASSRPGGAHTDTQYF. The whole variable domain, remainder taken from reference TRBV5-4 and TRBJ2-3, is ETGVTQSPTHLIKTRGQQVTLRCSSQSGHNTVSWYQQALGQGPQFIFQYYREEENGRGNFPPRFSGLQFPNYSSELNVNALELDDSALYLCASSRPGGAHTDTQYFGPGTRLTVL.

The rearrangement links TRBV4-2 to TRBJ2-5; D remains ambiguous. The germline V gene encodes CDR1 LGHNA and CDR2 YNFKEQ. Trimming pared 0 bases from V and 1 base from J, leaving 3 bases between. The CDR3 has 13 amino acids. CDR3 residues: CASSQDPQETQYF. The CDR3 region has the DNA TGTGCCAGCAGCCAAGACCCCCAAGAGACCCAGTACTTC.

The CDR3 DNA is TGTGCCAGCAGCTGGGGGACAGCCCCTCGATCGGGAGGCTACACCTTC. Its protein product is CASSWGTAPRSGGYTF. The V gene is TRBV5-6, the J gene TRBJ1-2, with 7 bases that match TRBD1. Germline loops: CDR1 SGHDT, CDR2 YYEEEE. CDR3 length: 16 residues. Unmatched junction bases numbered 16, after V lost 3 bases and J lost 8 bases.